This T cell receptor beta chain was sequenced in a study of beta chain features in type 1 diabetes. Study details: Patients looked much like healthy donors when it came to age, gender and cell yields. Sorted cells from all samples, numbering about 100,000,000, were examined.

Study-wide results and limits: Insertion counts at VDJ junctions were lower in type 1 diabetes patients, who also showed more deletions there. Type 1 diabetes patients showed a moderate but significant shortening of TCRB CDR3s in all four CD4+ subsets.

Reverse transcribing all isolated RNA meant expressed TCRB transcripts were sequenced. Using immunoSEQ multiplex PCR, the repertoire was profiled, and TCRdb retains in-frame clones only, with some absent. Of 100,000 to 150,000 clones in the sample, approximately 15% were seen once. This CDR3 has 11 amino acids. V dropped 7 bases and J dropped 4 bases, with 8 bases sitting between them. The germline V gene encodes CDR1 GTSNPN and CDR2 SVGIG (reference sequence). This clone has a count of ten or more. Its antigen is not known. CD4+ naive, central memory, regulatory and stem cell-like memory subsets were isolated by sorting on CD45RO/CCR7/CD25/CD127/CD95/CD27.

The sample comprised central memory CD4+ T cells from blood. This receptor was obtained from a man between 18 and 35 years old with type 1 diabetes. This chain uses TRBV30 with TRBJ2-1; TRBD1 is a possible D gene (6 bases). The CDR3 region has the DNA TGTGCCTTGACAGGTTACAATGAGCAGTTCTTC. This codes for CALTGYNEQFF.